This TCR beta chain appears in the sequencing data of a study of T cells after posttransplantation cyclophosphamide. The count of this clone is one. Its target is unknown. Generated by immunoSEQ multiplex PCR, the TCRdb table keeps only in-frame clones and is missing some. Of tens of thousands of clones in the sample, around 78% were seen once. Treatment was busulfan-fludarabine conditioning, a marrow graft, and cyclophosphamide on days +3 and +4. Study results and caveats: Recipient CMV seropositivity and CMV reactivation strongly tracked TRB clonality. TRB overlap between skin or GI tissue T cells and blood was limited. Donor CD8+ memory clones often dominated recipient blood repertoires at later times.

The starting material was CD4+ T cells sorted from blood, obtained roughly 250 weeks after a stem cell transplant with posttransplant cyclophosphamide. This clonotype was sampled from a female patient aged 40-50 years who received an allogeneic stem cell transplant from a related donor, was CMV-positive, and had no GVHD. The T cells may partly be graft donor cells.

The CDR3 region is CAISDNRARSGANVLTF. CDR3 in DNA: TGTGCCATCAGTGATAACAGGGCCCGCTCTGGGGCCAACGTCCTGACTTTC. This chain uses TRBV10-3 with TRBJ2-6, with a tentative D call TRBD1 (6 bases). The CDR3 sequence is 17 residues long. CDR1 ENHRY and CDR2 SYGVKD come from the germline V gene. V was cut by 3 bases and J by 0 bases, with 12 bases left in between.